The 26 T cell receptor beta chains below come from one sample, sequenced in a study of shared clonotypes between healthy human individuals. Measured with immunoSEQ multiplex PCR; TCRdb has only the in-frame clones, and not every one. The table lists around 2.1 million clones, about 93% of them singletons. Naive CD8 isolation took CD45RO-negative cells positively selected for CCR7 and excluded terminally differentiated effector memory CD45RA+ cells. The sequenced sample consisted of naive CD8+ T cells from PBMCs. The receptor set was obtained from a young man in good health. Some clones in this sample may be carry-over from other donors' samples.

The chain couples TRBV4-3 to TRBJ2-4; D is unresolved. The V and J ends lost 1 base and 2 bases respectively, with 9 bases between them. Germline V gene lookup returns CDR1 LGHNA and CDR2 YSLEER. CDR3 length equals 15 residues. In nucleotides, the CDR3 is TGCGCCAGCAGCCAAGGGAAGGCCCCCAAAAACATTCAGTACTTC. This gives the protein CASSQGKAPKNIQYF.

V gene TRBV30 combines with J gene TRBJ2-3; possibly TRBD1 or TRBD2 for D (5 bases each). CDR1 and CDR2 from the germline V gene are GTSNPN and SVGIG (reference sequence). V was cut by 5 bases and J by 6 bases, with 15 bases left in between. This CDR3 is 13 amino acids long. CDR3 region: CAWSYGAADTQYF. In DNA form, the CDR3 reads TGTGCCTGGTCGTACGGGGCAGCGGATACGCAGTATTTT.

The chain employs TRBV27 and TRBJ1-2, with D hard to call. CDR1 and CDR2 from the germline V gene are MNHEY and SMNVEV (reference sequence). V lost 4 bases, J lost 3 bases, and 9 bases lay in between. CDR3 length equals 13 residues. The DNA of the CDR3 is TGTGCCAGCAGTTCTTCAGCGGACTATGGCTACACCTTC. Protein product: CASSSSADYGYTF.

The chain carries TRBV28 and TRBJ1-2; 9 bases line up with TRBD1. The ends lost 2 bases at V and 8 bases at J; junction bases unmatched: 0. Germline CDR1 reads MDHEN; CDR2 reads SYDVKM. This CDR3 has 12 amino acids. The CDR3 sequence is CASSLDRGGYTF. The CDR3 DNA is TGTGCCAGCAGTTTAGACAGGGGGGGCTACACCTTC.

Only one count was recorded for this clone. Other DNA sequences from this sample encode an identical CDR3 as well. CDR3 sequence: CASSVAGGGYGYTF. The CDR3 bases are TGTGCCAGCAGCGTAGCCGGGGGCGGCTATGGCTACACCTTC. The V call is TRBV9, the J call TRBJ1-2; TRBD1 might be the D (6 bases). Trimming removed 0 bases at V and 4 bases at J, with 10 bases between. CDR1 is SGDLS, CDR2 YYNGEE, per germline. The CDR3 is 14 residues long.

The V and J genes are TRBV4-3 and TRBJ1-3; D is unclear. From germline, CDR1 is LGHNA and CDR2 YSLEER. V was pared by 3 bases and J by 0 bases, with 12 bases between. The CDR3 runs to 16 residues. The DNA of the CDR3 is TGCGCCAGCAGCCATCTGTTGGCAGCCTCTGGAAACACCATATATTTT. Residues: CASSHLLAASGNTIYF.

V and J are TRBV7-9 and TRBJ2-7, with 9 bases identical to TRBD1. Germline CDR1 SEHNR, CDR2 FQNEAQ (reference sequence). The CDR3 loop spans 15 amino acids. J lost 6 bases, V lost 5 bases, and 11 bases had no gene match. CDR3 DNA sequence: TGTGCCAGCAGCCATACGGGGACAGGGTCATCCGAGCAGTACTTC. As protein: CASSHTGTGSSEQYF.

The CDR3 protein is CASSLDRFSSSYEQYF. In DNA form, the CDR3 reads TGTGCCAGCAGCTTAGACCGTTTCTCGAGCTCCTACGAGCAGTACTTC. The chain employs TRBV7-8 and TRBJ2-7; D call uncertain. Germline V lookup: CDR1 SGHVS, CDR2 FQNEAQ. V was clipped by 1 base and J by 0 bases, with 13 bases between them. The CDR3 totals 16 residues.

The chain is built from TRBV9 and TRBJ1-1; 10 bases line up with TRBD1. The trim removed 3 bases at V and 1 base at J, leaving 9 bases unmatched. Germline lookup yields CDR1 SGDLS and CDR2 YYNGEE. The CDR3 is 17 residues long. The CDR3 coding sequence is TGTGCCAGCAGCGCACCGGGACAGGGGTTTTCGAACACTGAAGCTTTCTTT. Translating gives CASSAPGQGFSNTEAFF.

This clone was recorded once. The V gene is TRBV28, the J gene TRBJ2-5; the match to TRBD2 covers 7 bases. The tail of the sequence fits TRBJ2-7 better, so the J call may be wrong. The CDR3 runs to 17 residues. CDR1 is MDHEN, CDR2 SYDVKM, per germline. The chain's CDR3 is CASSLFGTLAAAYEQYF. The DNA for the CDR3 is TGTGCCAGCAGTTTATTTGGAACCCTAGCGGCCGCCTACGAGCAGTACTTC.

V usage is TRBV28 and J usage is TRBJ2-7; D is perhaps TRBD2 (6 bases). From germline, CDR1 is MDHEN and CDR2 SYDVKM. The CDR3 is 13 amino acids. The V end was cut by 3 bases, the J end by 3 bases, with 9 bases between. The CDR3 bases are TGTGCCAGCAGTTTCTGGGGAGGCTACGAGCAGTACTTC. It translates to CASSFWGGYEQYF.

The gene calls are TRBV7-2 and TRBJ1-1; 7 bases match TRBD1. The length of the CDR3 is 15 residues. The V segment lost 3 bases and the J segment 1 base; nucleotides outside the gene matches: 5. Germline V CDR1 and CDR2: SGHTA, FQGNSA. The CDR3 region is CASSFTGAPNTEAFF. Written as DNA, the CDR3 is TGTGCCAGCAGCTTCACAGGGGCCCCGAACACTGAAGCTTTCTTT.

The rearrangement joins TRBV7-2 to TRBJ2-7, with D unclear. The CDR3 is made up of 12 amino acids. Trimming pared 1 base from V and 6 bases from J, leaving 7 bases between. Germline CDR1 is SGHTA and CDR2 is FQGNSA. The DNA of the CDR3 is TGTGCCAGCAGCTTAGGGGTTTCCGAGCAGTACTTC. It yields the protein CASSLGVSEQYF.

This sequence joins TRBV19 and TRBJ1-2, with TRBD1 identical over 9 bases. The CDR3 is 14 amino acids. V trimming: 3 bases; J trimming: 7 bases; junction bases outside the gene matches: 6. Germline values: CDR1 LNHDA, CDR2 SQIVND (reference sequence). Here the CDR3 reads CASSMGDRVSGYTF. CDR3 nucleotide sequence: TGTGCCAGTAGTATGGGGGACAGGGTATCTGGCTACACCTTC.

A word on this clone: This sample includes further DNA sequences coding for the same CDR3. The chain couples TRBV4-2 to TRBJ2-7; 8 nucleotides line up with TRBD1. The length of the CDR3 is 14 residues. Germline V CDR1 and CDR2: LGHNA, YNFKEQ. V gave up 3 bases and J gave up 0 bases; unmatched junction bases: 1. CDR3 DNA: TGTGCCAGCAGCCAGGGACAGGCCTCCTACGAGCAGTACTTC. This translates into CASSQGQASYEQYF.

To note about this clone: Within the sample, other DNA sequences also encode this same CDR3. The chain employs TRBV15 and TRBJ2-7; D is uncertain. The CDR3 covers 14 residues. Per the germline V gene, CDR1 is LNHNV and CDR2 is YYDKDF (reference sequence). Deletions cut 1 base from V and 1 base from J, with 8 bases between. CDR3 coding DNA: TGTGCCACCAGCAGAGGAGGAGTTTCCTACGAGCAGTACTTC. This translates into CATSRGGVSYEQYF. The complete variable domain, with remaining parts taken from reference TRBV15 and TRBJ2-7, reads DAMVIQNPRYQVTQFGKPVTLSCSQTLNHNVMYWYQQKSSQAPKLLFHYYDKDFNNEADTPDNFQSRRPNTSFCFLDIRSPGLGDTAMYLCATSRGGVSYEQYFGPGTRLTVT.

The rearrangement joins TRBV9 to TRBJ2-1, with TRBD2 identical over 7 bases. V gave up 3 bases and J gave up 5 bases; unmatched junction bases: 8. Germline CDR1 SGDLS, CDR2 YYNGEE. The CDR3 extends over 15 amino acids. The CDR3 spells CASSASGRSNNEQFF. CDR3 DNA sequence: TGTGCCAGCAGCGCATCCGGGAGGAGTAACAATGAGCAGTTCTTC.

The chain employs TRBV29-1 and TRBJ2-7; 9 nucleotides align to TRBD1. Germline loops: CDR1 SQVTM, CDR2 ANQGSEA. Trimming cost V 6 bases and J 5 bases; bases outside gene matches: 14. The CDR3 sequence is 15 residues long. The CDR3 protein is CSVAAGQGWFNEQYF. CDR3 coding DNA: TGCAGCGTCGCCGCAGGACAGGGGTGGTTCAACGAGCAGTACTTC.

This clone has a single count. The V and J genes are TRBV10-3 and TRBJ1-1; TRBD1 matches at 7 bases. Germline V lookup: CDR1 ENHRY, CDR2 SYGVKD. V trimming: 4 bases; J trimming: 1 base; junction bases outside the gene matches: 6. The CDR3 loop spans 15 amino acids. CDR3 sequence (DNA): TGTGCCATCAGTGTCCCCGGGACAGCGAACACTGAAGCTTTCTTT. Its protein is CAISVPGTANTEAFF.

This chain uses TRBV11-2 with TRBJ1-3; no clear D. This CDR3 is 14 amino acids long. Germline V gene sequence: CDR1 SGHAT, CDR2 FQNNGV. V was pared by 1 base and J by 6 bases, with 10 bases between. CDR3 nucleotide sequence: TGTGCCAGCAGCTTAGCCCACTTCCTAAACACCATATATTTT. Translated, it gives CASSLAHFLNTIYF.

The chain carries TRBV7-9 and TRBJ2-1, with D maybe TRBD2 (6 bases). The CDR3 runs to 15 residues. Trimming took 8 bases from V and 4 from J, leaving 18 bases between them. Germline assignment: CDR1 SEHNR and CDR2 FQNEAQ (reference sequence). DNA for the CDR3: TGTGCCAGCGTATTCGTCGGGAGAAGTTACAATGAGCAGTTCTTC. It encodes CASVFVGRSYNEQFF.

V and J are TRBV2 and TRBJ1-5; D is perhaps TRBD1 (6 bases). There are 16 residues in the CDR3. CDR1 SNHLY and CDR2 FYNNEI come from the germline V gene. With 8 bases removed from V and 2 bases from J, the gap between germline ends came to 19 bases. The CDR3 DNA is TGTGCCAGCTTTCAGGGGATCCCAAGGGGCAATCAGCCCCAGCATTTT. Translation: CASFQGIPRGNQPQHF.

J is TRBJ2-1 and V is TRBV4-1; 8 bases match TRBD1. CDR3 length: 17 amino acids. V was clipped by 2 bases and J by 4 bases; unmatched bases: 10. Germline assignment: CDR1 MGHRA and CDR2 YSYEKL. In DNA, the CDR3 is TGCGCCAGCAGCCAAAACCCGGGACAGGTCGAATACAATGAGCAGTTCTTC. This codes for CASSQNPGQVEYNEQFF.

The CDR3 DNA reads TGTGCCAGCAGTGAATACCGGGGAACTCCCTACGAGCAGTACTTC. It is translated as CASSEYRGTPYEQYF. The rearrangement joins TRBV6-1 to TRBJ2-7, with D possibly matching TRBD2 (5 bases). The V and J ends lost 2 bases and 2 bases respectively, with 13 bases between them. Germline values: CDR1 MNHNS, CDR2 SASEGT. The CDR3 has 15 residues.

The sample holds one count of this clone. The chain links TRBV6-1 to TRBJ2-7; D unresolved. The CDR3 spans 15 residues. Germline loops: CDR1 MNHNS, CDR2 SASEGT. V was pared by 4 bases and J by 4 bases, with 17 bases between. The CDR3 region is CASSVNRLNDYEQYF. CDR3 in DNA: TGTGCCAGCAGTGTGAACAGATTGAATGATTACGAGCAGTACTTC.

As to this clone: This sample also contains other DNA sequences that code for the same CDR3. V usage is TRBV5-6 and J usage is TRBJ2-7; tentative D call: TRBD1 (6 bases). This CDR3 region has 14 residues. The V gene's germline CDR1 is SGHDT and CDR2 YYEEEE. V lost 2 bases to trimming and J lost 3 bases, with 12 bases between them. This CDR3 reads CASSFGTGFYEQYF. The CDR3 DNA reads TGTGCCAGCAGCTTTGGTACAGGGTTCTACGAGCAGTACTTC. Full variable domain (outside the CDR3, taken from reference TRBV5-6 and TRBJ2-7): DAGVTQSPTHLIKTRGQQVTLRCSPKSGHDTVSWYQQALGQGPQFIFQYYEEEERQRGNFPDRFSGHQFPNYSSELNVNALLLGDSALYLCASSFGTGFYEQYFGPGTRLTVT.